What follows is one TCR beta chain and its context. It has no known antigen specificity. No clone much larger than this one lies a single base away; base qualities are absent. The receptor library was made with 5' RACE. TCRdb lists the instrument as Illumina HiSeq 2500. A second PCR of roughly 7 to 11 cycles was run with a J-beta primer mix and a sample-barcoded 5' primer. Each TCR beta cDNA molecule received a unique molecular identifier from a template-switch 5' adaptor carrying 12 random nucleotides. At least 2.5 million CDR3-containing paired-end reads were obtained from each sample. All of the RNA was converted into first-strand cDNA using the Mint cDNA synthesis kit, with a TRBC-specific oligonucleotide serving as the primer. Following uracil-DNA glycosylase treatment, a first 18-cycle PCR with universal primers M1SS and BC2_uni_R was performed on all cDNA. Regarding the original processing steps: Normalization of each sample was performed by random selection of 1 million high-quality reads, each carrying a distinct molecular identifier. Instead of being binned into consensus sequences, reads with shared molecular identifiers were discarded. MiTCR, run with a Q25 quality threshold and the strictest error-elimination algorithm, handled CDR3 identification, clonotype clustering and error correction. Lower-bound total TCR beta diversity was estimated with a nonparametric unseen species model using Euler transformation. TCRdb handled the public reads itself, with Q25 trimming in fastp and clone calling in MiXCR, and kept productive beta chains. Here each entry gathers all rows of one CDR3 protein and keeps the most common genes and DNA. The V and J calls and clone size are TCRdb's, not the authors'. The sample has roughly 800,000 distinct CDR3 sequences on record, 25% of them singletons. The top ten clonotypes cover under 4.5% of the sample.

There are 15 amino acids in the CDR3, from cysteine to phenylalanine inclusive. The entry retains the CDR3 DNA only, 45 bases that are in frame from base 1. Sequences SGHVS (CDR1) and FQNEAQ (CDR2) are obtained from the germline V gene. The germline V and J ends show losses of 2 bases and 3 bases respectively, and no gene match explains 5 bases of the junction. The 39 donors, aged 6 to 90 years, were systemically healthy Caucasian individuals from Russia. About 9.6 milliliters of peripheral blood were collected from each donor into EDTA-treated Vacutainer tubes. PBMCs were isolated by Ficoll-Paque density-gradient centrifugation, with at least 6 million obtained per sample. Trizol reagent was used to extract total RNA from PBMCs, with at least 5 micrograms per sample. The percentages of naive CD45RAhigh/CD27high T cells were determined by flow cytometry on a PBMC aliquot from every donor. This record comes from a study of blood T cells in healthy people across ages (dated by TCRdb to between 2015 and 2017). For the wider study: Template switching captured roughly one uniquely barcoded TCR beta cDNA molecule per two T cells in model experiments. Two additional independent replicas of 1 million unique cDNA reads from the same blood draw were analyzed for two donors (one aged 18 to 30 and one aged 80 or older). The donors were split into four age groups: young (average 16 years), middle-aged (39), aged (over 55) and long-lived (roughly 77). Age-related changes in TCR beta repertoire diversity were measured in the study by deep sequencing normalized with unique cDNA molecular identifiers. The investigation overall reported the following: Because profiling used bulk unsorted PBMCs, naive and antigen-experienced compartments could not be compared conclusively. Because donor CMV infection status was unknown, age-related changes in expanded clonotypes were potentially confounded. Estimates of total diversity from one million sequenced T cells were regarded as lower bounds and underestimates. Compared with the aged group, more naive CD4+ T cells, fewer expanded clones and increased TCR diversity were shown by the long-lived group, suggesting age selection. There was a strong correlation between observed TCR beta diversity and the percentage of naive T cells measured by flow cytometry. As age increased, observed TCR beta diversity per million T cells dropped in a roughly linear way, and a significant reduction was already evident by age 40.

This same sample was also part of a study on T cells of mothers and their children. Taken from the second paper: Donors were nine systemically healthy Caucasian individuals: three mothers and their six children. cDNA synthesis used all of the extracted RNA, with 1.5 ug of RNA in each 15 ul reaction. In the second PCR, the M1S primer introduced both the sample barcodes and 2-4 random nucleotides. Over 9 million TCR beta CDR3 reads were obtained for each mother, and some 3.1 million reads were obtained for each child. Thymic selection shapes the output of TCR recombination in a similar way in related and unrelated pairs, and inherited differences have a minor effect. Related mother-child pairs always showed normalized repertoire overlap that was slightly higher than in unrelated mother-child pairs, though the difference was never significant. With a sensitivity of approximately 100 clones per million clonotypes, no persistent microchimeric T cell clones were detected. To look for features that set related mother-child pairs apart from unrelated individuals, the researchers ran deep NGS to compare the TCR beta repertoires of mothers and children. The mean age was roughly 44 +/- 4 years for the mothers and about 10 +/- 4 years for the children. After adapter ligation with NEBNext reagents, the libraries were sequenced on Illumina HiSeq 2000 with 100+100 nt paired-end reads. To avoid cross-contamination, the mother libraries and the child libraries were prepared a month apart and sequenced in separate runs. For each donor, somewhere between roughly 450,000 and 2,100,000 distinct TCR beta clonotypes were identified. Naive TCR beta clonotypes were estimated from low-frequency clonotypes matched to each donor's FACS-determined naive share, without sorting.

This sequence uses TRBV7-8 and TRBJ2-3, with TRBD1 matching 7 junction bases. Material for sequencing was blood. This clonotype originated in a boy aged 5-17 years in good health. The sequence in DNA is TGTGCCAGCAGCTTAAACAGGGGAGCAACAGATACGCAGTATTTT. Translated, this gives CASSLNRGATDTQYF.